This TCR beta chain appears in the sequencing data of a study of OX40 agonist ivuxolimab in advanced cancers. Study outcomes and limitations: Expansion of clones was among the lowest in partial responders at 0.1-3.0 mg/kg. With doses of 0.1 to 3.0 mg/kg, CD4+ and CD8+ blood T cells had undergone clonal expansion by week 6. In general, CD8+ T cells held more expanded clones than CD4+ did, on average.

In germline, CDR1 is SGDLS, CDR2 YYNGEE. The V end was cut by 0 bases, the J end by 5 bases, with 10 bases between. The CDR3 has 14 amino acids. Comment on this clone: Its antigen is unknown.

Profiling relied on immunoSEQ multiplex PCR, and the TCRdb table lists in-frame clones only, not all of them. The sample has about 60,000 clones, around 90% seen once. This receptor was identified in an adult with an advanced solid tumor such as melanoma, head and neck, liver or kidney cancer. This chain links TRBV9 with TRBJ2-3; tentatively, D is TRBD1 or TRBD2 (6 bases each). This sample comprised CD4+ or CD8+ T cells sorted from blood, obtained in a trial of the OX40 agonist ivuxolimab. The CDR3 loop is CASSVGGGRDTQYF. For the CDR3, the DNA is TGTGCCAGCAGCGTAGGAGGGGGGCGAGATACGCAGTATTTT.